This entry is about one T cell receptor (beta chain). Its specificity is not known. These data belong to a study of OX40 agonist ivuxolimab in advanced cancers. Background on the study: Earlier treatment with anti-PD-1, anti-PD-L1 or anti-CTLA-4 was permitted, and over 35% had received some.

Patients with a history of autoimmune disease or on systemic immunosuppression were excluded. Clones were sequenced by immunoSEQ multiplex PCR, and TCRdb holds only the in-frame ones, with some missing. The data show tens of thousands of clones, about four fifths seen once. Germline CDR1 is MNHEY and CDR2 is SMNVEV (reference sequence). V dropped 4 bases and J dropped 2; count of bases not matched to a gene: 11. CDR3 length equals 18 residues. Broader study findings: Some nonresponders likewise displayed low normalized T-cell clonal expansion. CD8+ T cells (on average) carried more expanded clones than CD4+ T cells.

The source was CD4+ or CD8+ T cells sorted from blood, collected in a trial of the OX40 agonist ivuxolimab. The clonotype comes from an adult with an advanced solid tumor such as melanoma, head and neck, liver or kidney cancer. This chain connects TRBV27 to TRBJ2-3; 11 positions match TRBD2. The CDR3 here is CASSSLLISGRATDTQYF. The CDR3 nucleotides read TGTGCCAGCAGTTCCTTACTTATTAGCGGGAGGGCCACAGATACGCAGTATTTT.